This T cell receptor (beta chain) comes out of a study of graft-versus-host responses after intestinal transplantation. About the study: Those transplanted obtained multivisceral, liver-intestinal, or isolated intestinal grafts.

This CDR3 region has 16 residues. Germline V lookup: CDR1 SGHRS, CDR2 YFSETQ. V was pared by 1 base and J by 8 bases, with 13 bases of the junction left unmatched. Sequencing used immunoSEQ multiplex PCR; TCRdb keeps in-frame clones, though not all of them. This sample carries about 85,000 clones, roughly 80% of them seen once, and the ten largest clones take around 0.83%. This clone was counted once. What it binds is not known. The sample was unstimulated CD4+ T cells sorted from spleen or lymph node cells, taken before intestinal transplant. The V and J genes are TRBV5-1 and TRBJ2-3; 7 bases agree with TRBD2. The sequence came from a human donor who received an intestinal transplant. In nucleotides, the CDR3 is TGCGCCAGCAGCTTGCCGCGGGGGACTGCTTTGGTTACGCAGTATTTT. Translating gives CASSLPRGTALVTQYF.